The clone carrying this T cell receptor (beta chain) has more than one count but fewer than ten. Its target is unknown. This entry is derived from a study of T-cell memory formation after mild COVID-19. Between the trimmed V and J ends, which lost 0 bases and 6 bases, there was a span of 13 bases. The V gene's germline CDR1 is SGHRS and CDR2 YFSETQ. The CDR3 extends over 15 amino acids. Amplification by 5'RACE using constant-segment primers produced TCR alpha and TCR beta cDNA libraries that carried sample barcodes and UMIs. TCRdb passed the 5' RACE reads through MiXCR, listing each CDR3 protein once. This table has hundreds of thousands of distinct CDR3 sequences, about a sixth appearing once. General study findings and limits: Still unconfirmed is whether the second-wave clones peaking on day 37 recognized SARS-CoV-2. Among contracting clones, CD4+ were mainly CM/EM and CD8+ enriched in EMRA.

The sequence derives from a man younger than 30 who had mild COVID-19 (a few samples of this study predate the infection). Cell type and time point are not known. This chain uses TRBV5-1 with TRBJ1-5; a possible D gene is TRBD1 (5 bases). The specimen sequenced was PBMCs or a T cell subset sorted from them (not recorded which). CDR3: CASSLETGGGQPQHF. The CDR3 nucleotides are TGCGCCAGCAGCTTGGAGACGGGTGGGGGTCAGCCCCAGCATTTT.